This is a list of T cell receptor beta chains from one sample in a study of cytomegalovirus exposure and HLA in healthy donors. The method was immunoSEQ multiplex PCR; TCRdb's version includes in-frame clones alone and lacks a portion of them. Of over 100,000 clones listed, approximately 76% are singletons. The sample consisted of PBMCs. These TCRs come from a man aged 35-49 years in good health and CMV-seronegative. Each CDR3 is given with its conserved first and last residue. Fields, in order: CDR3 length, clone size, V gene, J gene, D gene, CDR3 protein, CDR3 DNA. D genes are given only for firm matches. Clone size appears in some rows only: once, few, many, or a class for an expanded clone.

length: 14
size: .
V: TRBV7-8
J: TRBJ2-6
D: .
CDR3: CASSSGGVANVLTF
DNA: TGTGCCAGCAGCTCAGGAGGGGTAGCCAACGTCCTGACTTTC

length: 13
size: few
V: TRBV5-8
J: TRBJ2-2
D: .
CDR3: CASSGRAIGELFF
DNA: TGTGCCAGCAGCGGTCGAGCCATCGGGGAGCTGTTTTTT

length: 14
size: .
V: TRBV27
J: TRBJ2-1
D: TRBD1
CDR3: CASSSQGARVEQFF
DNA: TGTGCCAGCAGTTCCCAGGGGGCGAGAGTTGAGCAGTTCTTC

length: 16
size: .
V: TRBV4-2
J: TRBJ2-2
D: TRBD2
CDR3: CASSLSIAGDTGELFF
DNA: TGTGCCAGCAGCCTCTCCATAGCGGGAGACACCGGGGAGCTGTTTTTT

length: 14
size: .
V: TRBV27
J: TRBJ1-1
D: TRBD1
CDR3: CASSLAGTATEAFF
DNA: TGTGCCAGCAGTTTAGCCGGGACAGCCACTGAAGCTTTCTTT

length: 16
size: .
V: TRBV19
J: TRBJ2-1
D: .
CDR3: CASSIAGTRSYNEQFF
DNA: TGTGCCAGTAGTATAGCTGGGACTCGCTCCTACAATGAGCAGTTCTTC

length: 14
size: .
V: TRBV9
J: TRBJ1-2
D: .
CDR3: CASSVTESGYGYTF
DNA: TGTGCCAGCAGCGTGACGGAATCGGGGTATGGCTACACCTTC

length: 17
size: .
V: TRBV15
J: TRBJ1-6
D: .
CDR3: CATSKFQGEKYNSPLHF
DNA: TGTGCCACCAGCAAATTTCAGGGTGAGAAGTACAATTCACCCCTCCACTTT

length: 15
size: once
V: TRBV7-3
J: TRBJ2-2
D: TRBD1
CDR3: CASSLTGTGTGELFF
DNA: TGTGCCAGCAGCTTAACGGGGACAGGCACCGGGGAGCTGTTTTTT

length: 13
size: .
V: TRBV7-2
J: TRBJ2-7
D: TRBD2
CDR3: CASSSSGGFEQYF
DNA: TGTGCCAGCAGCTCTAGCGGGGGGTTCGAGCAGTACTTC

length: 15
size: few
V: TRBV30
J: TRBJ1-6
D: TRBD1
CDR3: CAWSGTGQGTSPLHF
DNA: TGTGCCTGGAGTGGAACGGGACAGGGTACTTCACCCCTCCACTTT

length: 14
size: .
V: TRBV4-1
J: TRBJ2-7
D: TRBD1
CDR3: CASSHRQGEGEQYF
DNA: TGCGCCAGCAGCCACCGACAGGGGGAGGGCGAGCAGTACTTC

length: 16
size: .
V: TRBV6-4
J: TRBJ2-2
D: TRBD1
CDR3: CASSPKRTGPTGELFF
DNA: TGTGCCAGCAGCCCAAAGCGGACAGGACCCACCGGGGAGCTGTTTTTT

length: 15
size: .
V: TRBV5-5
J: TRBJ1-1
D: TRBD1
CDR3: CASSKQGDRNTEAFF
DNA: TGTGCCAGCAGCAAACAAGGGGACAGGAACACTGAAGCTTTCTTT

length: 13
size: .
V: TRBV6-5
J: TRBJ2-7
D: TRBD2
CDR3: CASSPSGGLEQYF
DNA: TGTGCCAGCAGCCCCTCGGGGGGGCTCGAGCAGTACTTC

length: 14
size: .
V: TRBV9
J: TRBJ2-1
D: TRBD1
CDR3: CASSDRGLTNEQFF
DNA: TGTGCCAGCAGCGACAGGGGGCTGACCAATGAGCAGTTCTTC

length: 15
size: few
V: TRBV5-6
J: TRBJ2-7
D: TRBD1
CDR3: CASSLGIGGIEEQYF
DNA: TGTGCCAGCAGCTTGGGAATAGGGGGCATAGAGGAGCAGTACTTC

length: 12
size: .
V: TRBV29-1
J: TRBJ2-1
D: .
CDR3: CSVEFRINEQFF
DNA: TGCAGCGTTGAATTTCGTATCAATGAGCAGTTCTTC

length: 15
size: .
V: TRBV23-1
J: TRBJ2-1
D: TRBD1
CDR3: CASSPGQGDHNEQFF
DNA: TGCGCCAGCAGCCCCGGACAGGGGGACCACAATGAGCAGTTCTTC

length: 19
size: many
V: TRBV18
J: TRBJ2-6
D: .
CDR3: CASSPERVVGGIGANVLTF
DNA: TGTGCCAGCTCACCAGAAAGGGTCGTAGGAGGGATTGGGGCCAACGTCCTGACTTTC

length: 14
size: .
V: TRBV5-4
J: TRBJ1-1
D: TRBD1
CDR3: CASSLGGQGVEAFF
DNA: TGTGCCAGCAGCTTGGGGGGACAGGGAGTCGAAGCTTTCTTT

length: 15
size: .
V: TRBV7-9
J: TRBJ2-7
D: .
CDR3: CSSSLSGSSSYEQYF
DNA: TGTTCCAGCAGCTTAAGCGGGTCGAGCTCCTACGAGCAGTACTTC

length: 13
size: once
V: TRBV7-9
J: TRBJ2-7
D: .
CDR3: CASSPRGAYEQYF
DNA: TGTGCCAGCAGCCCCCGCGGGGCCTACGAGCAGTACTTC

length: 16
size: .
V: TRBV4-2
J: TRBJ2-6
D: .
CDR3: CASSQVGVEGANVLTF
DNA: TGTGCCAGCAGCCAAGTCGGGGTGGAAGGGGCCAACGTCCTGACTTTC

length: 16
size: few
V: TRBV18
J: TRBJ1-3
D: .
CDR3: CASSPIQGSGGNTIYF
DNA: TGTGCCAGCTCACCAATCCAGGGGTCCGGTGGAAACACCATATATTTT

length: 14
size: .
V: TRBV5-1
J: TRBJ1-1
D: .
CDR3: CASSGGRLNTEAFF
DNA: TGCGCCAGCAGCGGAGGACGGTTGAACACTGAAGCTTTCTTC

length: 14
size: .
V: TRBV19
J: TRBJ1-6
D: .
CDR3: CASSILDSNSPLHF
DNA: TGTGCCAGTAGTATCCTGGACAGCAATTCACCCCTCCACTTT

length: 15
size: .
V: TRBV5-1
J: TRBJ1-1
D: TRBD1
CDR3: CASSPGQGRHTEAFF
DNA: TGCGCCAGCAGCCCTGGACAGGGGAGGCACACTGAAGCTTTCTTT

length: 20
size: .
V: TRBV10-3
J: TRBJ2-2
D: TRBD2
CDR3: CAISPTSGGASVSDTGELFF
DNA: TGTGCCATCAGTCCAACTAGCGGGGGGGCCTCAGTTTCAGACACCGGGGAGCTGTTTTTT

length: 16
size: .
V: TRBV6-1
J: TRBJ1-1
D: .
CDR3: CASSEAWGGAETEAFF
DNA: TGTGCCAGCAGTGAAGCGTGGGGGGGGGCGGAAACTGAAGCTTTCTTT

length: 15
size: .
V: TRBV13
J: TRBJ2-7
D: TRBD2
CDR3: CASSVGLAGTPEQYF
DNA: TGTGCCAGCAGCGTCGGACTAGCGGGGACCCCCGAGCAGTACTTC

length: 16
size: .
V: TRBV27
J: TRBJ2-1
D: .
CDR3: CASSGRVTSRGNEQFF
DNA: TGTGCCAGCAGTGGAAGGGTGACATCAAGGGGCAATGAGCAGTTCTTC

length: 15
size: .
V: TRBV27
J: TRBJ2-7
D: .
CDR3: CASSLPGVEIGEQYF
DNA: TGTGCCAGCAGTTTACCAGGGGTGGAGATAGGGGAGCAGTACTTC

length: 15
size: .
V: TRBV6-5
J: TRBJ2-2
D: TRBD1
CDR3: CASKEGQGRTGELFF
DNA: TGTGCCAGCAAAGAAGGACAGGGAAGAACCGGGGAGCTGTTTTTT

length: 16
size: .
V: TRBV7-6
J: TRBJ1-1
D: .
CDR3: CASSLSLPQGNTEAFF
DNA: TGTGCCAGCAGCTTATCGTTACCACAGGGGAACACTGAAGCTTTCTTT

length: 16
size: .
V: TRBV7-2
J: TRBJ2-1
D: TRBD2
CDR3: CASSLAVAGAYNEQFF
DNA: TGTGCCAGCAGCTTAGCTGTAGCGGGGGCCTACAATGAGCAGTTCTTC

length: 16
size: few
V: TRBV15
J: TRBJ2-3
D: .
CDR3: CATSAGGRGVSDTQYF
DNA: TGTGCCACCAGCGCCGGGGGAAGGGGAGTCTCAGATACGCAGTATTTT

length: 12
size: .
V: TRBV28
J: TRBJ2-7
D: TRBD1
CDR3: CATGTGIEEQYF
DNA: TGTGCCACCGGGACAGGGATAGAAGAGCAGTACTTC

length: 21
size: .
V: TRBV10-3
J: TRBJ1-4
D: .
CDR3: CAIRGASHIRALLLFFEKLFF
DNA: TGTGCCATCAGGGGAGCTTCCCACATCCGGGCGTTACTGCTTTTTTTTGAAAAACTGTTTTTT

length: 17
size: .
V: TRBV7-9
J: TRBJ1-6
D: .
CDR3: CSSSQTRLGRLWTPLHF
DNA: TGTTCCAGCAGCCAGACGCGTCTAGGCCGTCTGTGGACACCCCTCCACTTT

length: 14
size: .
V: TRBV2
J: TRBJ1-1
D: .
CDR3: CASRTREGTGMAFF
DNA: TGTGCCAGCAGGACCCGGGAGGGGACGGGAATGGCTTTCTTT

length: 16
size: .
V: TRBV7-2
J: TRBJ2-1
D: .
CDR3: CASKPSRDLMEREQFF
DNA: TGTGCCAGCAAACCCTCCAGGGACTTAATGGAGAGGGAGCAGTTCTTC

length: 15
size: .
V: TRBV7-2
J: TRBJ2-7
D: .
CDR3: CASSLVQGASYEQYF
DNA: TGTGCCAGCAGCTTAGTACAGGGAGCCTCCTACGAGCAGTACTTC

length: 13
size: .
V: TRBV5-6
J: TRBJ2-7
D: .
CDR3: CASSSRGNYEQYF
DNA: TGTGCCAGCAGCTCAAGGGGAAACTACGAGCAGTACTTC

length: 15
size: .
V: TRBV6-6
J: TRBJ2-7
D: TRBD1
CDR3: CASSPPGQSSYEQYF
DNA: TGTGCCAGCAGCCCACCGGGACAGAGCTCCTACGAGCAGTACTTC

length: 16
size: .
V: TRBV4-2
J: TRBJ2-2
D: .
CDR3: CASSQDRQAFSGELFF
DNA: TGTGCCAGCAGCCAAGATCGCCAGGCCTTTTCCGGGGAGCTGTTTTTT

length: 14
size: few
V: TRBV28
J: TRBJ2-7
D: .
CDR3: CASRGGGASYEQYF
DNA: TGTGCCAGCCGAGGGGGGGGCGCATCCTACGAGCAGTACTTC

length: 16
size: .
V: TRBV7-6
J: TRBJ2-2
D: .
CDR3: CASSLEQGSNTGELFF
DNA: TGTGCCAGCAGCTTAGAACAGGGTTCGAACACCGGGGAGCTGTTTTTT

length: 14
size: .
V: TRBV10-1
J: TRBJ2-2
D: .
CDR3: CASSEWAPPGELFF
DNA: TGCGCCAGCAGTGAGTGGGCCCCCCCCGGGGAGCTGTTTTTT

length: 14
size: .
V: TRBV28
J: TRBJ2-2
D: .
CDR3: CASSFRQYTGELFF
DNA: TGTGCCAGCAGTTTTCGACAGTACACCGGGGAGCTGTTTTTT

length: 15
size: .
V: TRBV5-4
J: TRBJ2-2
D: .
CDR3: CASSWGGPGTGELFF
DNA: TGTGCCAGCAGCTGGGGGGGGCCTGGCACCGGGGAGCTGTTTTTT

length: 15
size: .
V: TRBV5-1
J: TRBJ1-4
D: TRBD1
CDR3: CASSPLGQFNEKLFF
DNA: TGCGCCAGCAGCCCCCTGGGACAGTTTAATGAAAAACTGTTTTTT

length: 18
size: .
V: TRBV7-3
J: TRBJ2-6
D: TRBD2
CDR3: CASSLSLAGAAGANVLTF
DNA: TGTGCCAGCAGCTTATCCCTAGCGGGGGCCGCTGGGGCCAACGTCCTGACTTTC

length: 14
size: .
V: TRBV2
J: TRBJ1-4
D: TRBD1
CDR3: CASIPGGNNEKLFF
DNA: TGTGCCAGCATCCCAGGGGGGAATAATGAAAAACTGTTTTTT

length: 12
size: .
V: TRBV27
J: TRBJ2-1
D: .
CDR3: CASSFNIREQFF
DNA: TGTGCCAGCAGTTTTAACATACGTGAGCAGTTCTTC

length: 13
size: .
V: TRBV4-2
J: TRBJ1-1
D: .
CDR3: CASSQDQQGEAFF
DNA: TGTGCCAGCAGCCAAGATCAACAGGGTGAAGCTTTCTTT

length: 15
size: few
V: TRBV6-5
J: TRBJ1-6
D: .
CDR3: CASSYSTGVGSPLHF
DNA: TGTGCCAGCAGTTACTCGACCGGGGTTGGGTCACCCCTCCACTTT

length: 15
size: .
V: TRBV29-1
J: TRBJ2-7
D: TRBD1
CDR3: CSVSPGTGAGNEQYF
DNA: TGCAGCGTTTCTCCCGGGACAGGGGCGGGCAACGAGCAGTACTTC